Included here is one T cell receptor beta chain sequence, with context. This specimen comes from a study of blood T cell repertoires in COVID-19. Overall study: Samples taken during acute and convalescent COVID-19 were collected in the United States, Italy and Spain. PBMCs, B-cell-depleted T cells, or T cells provided the cDNA or gDNA that made up the material.

As handled by the study authors: Estimates of nucleated cell counts were drawn from the amplification of reference gene primers. Produced via immunoSEQ multiplex PCR; TCRdb's table is partial and in-frame only. V, J and clone size derive from that table, while D and trimming were established from the DNA sequence. The table includes fewer than 200,000 clones, approximately 84% detected once. The CDR3 has 15 residues. Germline V lookup: CDR1 KGHSH, CDR2 LQKENI. Trimming cost V 3 bases and J 2 bases; bases outside gene matches: 3. This clonotype originated in a man aged 40-55 years who had recovered from COVID-19. The specimen was peripheral blood. This chain joins TRBV18 and TRBJ2-5; 10 nucleotides agree with TRBD1. The CDR3 bases are TGTGCCAGCTCACCGGGGACAGGGGCACAAGAGACCCAGTACTTC. This encodes CASSPGTGAQETQYF.